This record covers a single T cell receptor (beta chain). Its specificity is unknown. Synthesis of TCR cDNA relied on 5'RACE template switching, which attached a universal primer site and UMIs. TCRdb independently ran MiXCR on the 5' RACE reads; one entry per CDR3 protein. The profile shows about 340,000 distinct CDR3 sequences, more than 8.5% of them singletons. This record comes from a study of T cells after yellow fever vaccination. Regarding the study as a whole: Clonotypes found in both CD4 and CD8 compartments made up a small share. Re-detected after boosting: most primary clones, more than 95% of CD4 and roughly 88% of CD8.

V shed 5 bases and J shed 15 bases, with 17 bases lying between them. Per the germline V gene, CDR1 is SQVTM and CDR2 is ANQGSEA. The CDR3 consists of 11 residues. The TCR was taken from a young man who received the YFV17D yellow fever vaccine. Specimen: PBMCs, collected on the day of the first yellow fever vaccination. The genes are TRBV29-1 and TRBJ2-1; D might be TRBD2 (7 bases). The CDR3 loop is CSVIWGGRWFF. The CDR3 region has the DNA TGCAGCGTTATCTGGGGGGGCCGCTGGTTCTTC.